A selection of T cell receptor beta chains follows, all from one sample in a study of shared T cell receptors in the human thymus. Profiled with immunoSEQ multiplex PCR; TCRdb holds only in-frame clones, not every one. The table lists hundreds of thousands of clones, about 89% of them singletons. This sample also appeared in a second study, on human thymus T cells.

Source material: thymocytes. These receptors were taken from a boy under two years old with a congenital heart defect. The CDR3 runs from the conserved cysteine through the conserved F or W. The order of the fields is J gene, clone size, D gene, V gene, CDR3 protein, CDR3 DNA. A D gene is named only where the DNA matches it firmly. The size of a clone is reported for some rows only, either as once, few or many, or as a class for expanded clones.

j_call: TRBJ2-1
clone_size: -
d_call: -
v_call: TRBV7-2
cdr3_aa: CASSPRDTTWVLEQFF
cdr3_nt: TGTGCCAGCAGCCCTCGGGACACCACCTGGGTACTAGAGCAGTTCTTC

j_call: TRBJ1-2
clone_size: -
d_call: -
v_call: TRBV7-5
cdr3_aa: CVRSERRQGGANYGYTF
cdr3_nt: TGTGTCAGAAGCGAAAGGCGGCAGGGGGGAGCTAACTATGGCTACACCTTC

j_call: TRBJ2-3
clone_size: -
d_call: -
v_call: TRBV4-3
cdr3_aa: CASSQDFQGRTDTQYF
cdr3_nt: TGCGCCAGCAGCCAAGATTTCCAGGGTCGCACAGATACGCAGTATTTT

j_call: TRBJ2-1
clone_size: -
d_call: -
v_call: TRBV10-3
cdr3_aa: CAIKTGHNEQFF
cdr3_nt: TGTGCCATAAAAACAGGGCACAATGAGCAGTTCTTC

j_call: TRBJ2-3
clone_size: -
d_call: TRBD2
v_call: TRBV7-9
cdr3_aa: CASSPPGRGATDTQYF
cdr3_nt: TGTGCCAGCAGCCCCCCGGGGCGGGGGGCCACAGATACGCAGTATTTT

j_call: TRBJ2-7
clone_size: -
d_call: -
v_call: TRBV7-9
cdr3_aa: CASSHGTLTGSPYEQYF
cdr3_nt: TGTGCCAGCAGCCACGGGACTCTAACAGGCTCCCCCTACGAGCAGTACTTC

j_call: TRBJ1-2
clone_size: -
d_call: TRBD1
v_call: TRBV4-2
cdr3_aa: CASSQDPRQGFYGYTF
cdr3_nt: TGTGCCAGCAGCCAAGATCCGCGACAGGGTTTCTATGGCTACACCTTC

j_call: TRBJ1-1
clone_size: -
d_call: -
v_call: TRBV28
cdr3_aa: CASSSAPLGDTEAFF
cdr3_nt: TGTGCCAGCAGTTCCGCCCCCCTGGGAGACACTGAAGCTTTCTTT

j_call: TRBJ2-1
clone_size: -
d_call: -
v_call: TRBV30
cdr3_aa: CAWTYKCKRKSECDEQFF
cdr3_nt: TGTGCCTGGACCTACAAGTGTAAGAGGAAGAGCGAGTGCGATGAGCAGTTCTTC

j_call: TRBJ1-1
clone_size: -
d_call: -
v_call: TRBV29-1
cdr3_aa: CSVEISGGRAAFF
cdr3_nt: TGCAGCGTTGAAATTAGCGGGGGCCGGGCAGCTTTCTTT

j_call: TRBJ1-5
clone_size: -
d_call: -
v_call: TRBV5-1
cdr3_aa: CATGGSNQPQHF
cdr3_nt: TGCGCCACTGGGGGGAGCAATCAGCCCCAGCATTTT

j_call: TRBJ2-5
clone_size: -
d_call: TRBD1
v_call: TRBV7-6
cdr3_aa: CASSPTPTGVFGYQETQYF
cdr3_nt: TGTGCCAGCAGCCCAACCCCGACAGGGGTTTTTGGGTACCAAGAGACCCAGTACTTC

j_call: TRBJ2-2
clone_size: -
d_call: TRBD2
v_call: TRBV4-1
cdr3_aa: CASSQDPLAGNTGELFF
cdr3_nt: TGCGCCAGCAGCCAAGACCCACTAGCGGGAAACACCGGGGAGCTGTTTTTT

j_call: TRBJ2-3
clone_size: -
d_call: TRBD2
v_call: TRBV9
cdr3_aa: CASSEGLAGPDTQYF
cdr3_nt: TGTGCCAGCAGCGAGGGACTAGCGGGGCCAGATACGCAGTATTTT

j_call: TRBJ2-3
clone_size: -
d_call: TRBD2
v_call: TRBV5-1
cdr3_aa: CASSQGQIAGGDTQYF
cdr3_nt: TGCGCCAGCAGCCAGGGACAGATAGCGGGGGGGGATACGCAGTATTTT

j_call: TRBJ2-1
clone_size: once
d_call: TRBD2
v_call: TRBV19
cdr3_aa: CASSIDAPSGFYNEQFF
cdr3_nt: TGTGCCAGTAGTATAGATGCCCCTAGCGGGTTCTACAATGAGCAGTTCTTC

j_call: TRBJ2-2
clone_size: -
d_call: TRBD1
v_call: TRBV2
cdr3_aa: CAIRIIGQVSFSTGELFF
cdr3_nt: TGTGCCATCAGAATCATAGGACAGGTTTCATTTTCCACCGGGGAGCTGTTTTTT

j_call: TRBJ2-4
clone_size: few
d_call: TRBD1
v_call: TRBV19
cdr3_aa: CASSTGQRPEYF
cdr3_nt: TGTGCCAGTAGTACGGGACAGAGACCAGAGTACTTC

j_call: TRBJ2-1
clone_size: -
d_call: TRBD2
v_call: TRBV28
cdr3_aa: CASSHNPGLADNYNEQFF
cdr3_nt: TGTGCCAGCAGTCACAATCCGGGACTAGCGGATAACTACAATGAGCAGTTCTTC

j_call: TRBJ1-1
clone_size: -
d_call: -
v_call: TRBV2
cdr3_aa: CASRENTEAFF
cdr3_nt: TGTGCCAGTAGAGAGAACACTGAAGCTTTCTTT

j_call: TRBJ2-2
clone_size: -
d_call: TRBD2
v_call: TRBV28
cdr3_aa: CASSLRPLFRTSGGHGELFF
cdr3_nt: TGTGCCAGCAGTTTACGCCCATTGTTCAGGACTAGCGGGGGCCACGGGGAGCTGTTTTTT

j_call: TRBJ2-7
clone_size: once
d_call: -
v_call: TRBV4-1
cdr3_aa: CASSRGFWGAYYEQYF
cdr3_nt: TGCGCCAGCAGCCGAGGGTTCTGGGGAGCCTACTACGAGCAGTACTTC

j_call: TRBJ2-5
clone_size: -
d_call: TRBD1
v_call: TRBV7-2
cdr3_aa: CASSRRDRGFQETQYF
cdr3_nt: TGTGCCAGCAGCCGAAGGGACAGGGGATTTCAAGAGACCCAGTACTTC

j_call: TRBJ2-7
clone_size: -
d_call: -
v_call: TRBV28
cdr3_aa: CASSLPTAIDSPYF
cdr3_nt: TGTGCCAGCAGTTTACCCACTGCTATTGACAGTCCGTACTTC

j_call: TRBJ2-7
clone_size: few
d_call: TRBD1
v_call: TRBV5-5
cdr3_aa: CASSRSGTGGDYEQYF
cdr3_nt: TGTGCCAGCAGCCGTTCCGGGACAGGGGGTGACTACGAGCAGTACTTC

j_call: TRBJ2-3
clone_size: -
d_call: TRBD2
v_call: TRBV29-1
cdr3_aa: CSGGPRLAGEGFSTDTQYF
cdr3_nt: TGCAGCGGTGGACCCAGACTAGCGGGAGAGGGGTTTAGCACAGATACGCAGTATTTT

j_call: TRBJ2-7
clone_size: -
d_call: -
v_call: TRBV6-5
cdr3_aa: CASSSQGGEQYF
cdr3_nt: TGTGCCAGCAGTTCCCAGGGTGGCGAGCAGTACTTC

j_call: TRBJ1-2
clone_size: -
d_call: TRBD1
v_call: TRBV6-5
cdr3_aa: CASTPGTARGGYTF
cdr3_nt: TGTGCCAGCACACCCGGGACAGCGAGAGGTGGCTACACCTTC

j_call: TRBJ2-2
clone_size: -
d_call: -
v_call: TRBV6-4
cdr3_aa: CASSPIRGTGELFF
cdr3_nt: TGTGCCAGCAGTCCCATCCGGGGGACCGGGGAGCTGTTTTTT

j_call: TRBJ2-1
clone_size: once
d_call: TRBD1
v_call: TRBV27
cdr3_aa: CASSSAGTGFHEQFF
cdr3_nt: TGTGCCAGCAGTTCTGCGGGGACAGGGTTCCATGAGCAGTTCTTC

j_call: TRBJ2-7
clone_size: -
d_call: -
v_call: TRBV4-1
cdr3_aa: CASRLVGLF
cdr3_nt: TGCGCCAGCAGGTTAGTCGGACTCTTC

j_call: TRBJ2-3
clone_size: once
d_call: TRBD2
v_call: TRBV5-4
cdr3_aa: CASSLERGFTDTQYF
cdr3_nt: TGTGCCAGCAGCTTAGAGCGGGGATTCACAGATACGCAGTATTTT

j_call: TRBJ1-2
clone_size: -
d_call: -
v_call: TRBV2
cdr3_aa: CAVSGFSGYTF
cdr3_nt: TGTGCCGTCTCAGGGTTTAGTGGCTACACCTTC

j_call: TRBJ2-1
clone_size: -
d_call: TRBD1
v_call: TRBV6-1
cdr3_aa: CASSAPDRLGDEQFF
cdr3_nt: TGTGCCAGCAGTGCACCGGACAGGCTCGGCGATGAGCAGTTCTTC

j_call: TRBJ1-2
clone_size: -
d_call: -
v_call: TRBV5-1
cdr3_aa: CASSLEGVKDYGYTF
cdr3_nt: TGCGCCAGCAGCTTGGAAGGGGTTAAGGACTATGGCTACACCTTC

j_call: TRBJ2-1
clone_size: -
d_call: TRBD2
v_call: TRBV29-1
cdr3_aa: CSVGSGLYNEQFF
cdr3_nt: TGCAGCGTTGGTAGCGGGTTGTACAATGAGCAGTTCTTC

j_call: TRBJ1-1
clone_size: -
d_call: TRBD1
v_call: TRBV7-8
cdr3_aa: CASIYTGTGGFPMNTEAFF
cdr3_nt: TGTGCCAGCATCTACACCGGGACAGGGGGTTTCCCGATGAACACTGAAGCTTTCTTT

j_call: TRBJ2-3
clone_size: -
d_call: TRBD2
v_call: TRBV28
cdr3_aa: CASSPTGLASTDTQYF
cdr3_nt: TGTGCCAGCAGCCCTACGGGACTAGCGTCGACAGATACGCAGTATTTT

j_call: TRBJ2-7
clone_size: -
d_call: TRBD2
v_call: TRBV4-3
cdr3_aa: CASSQDHFELAGGPALHEQYF
cdr3_nt: TGCGCCAGCAGCCAAGATCATTTTGAACTAGCGGGAGGGCCGGCCCTCCACGAGCAGTACTTC

j_call: TRBJ2-7
clone_size: -
d_call: TRBD2
v_call: TRBV2
cdr3_aa: CASSHSKAGPTYYEQYF
cdr3_nt: TGTGCCAGCAGCCATTCCAAAGCGGGACCAACATACTACGAGCAGTACTTC

j_call: TRBJ1-4
clone_size: -
d_call: -
v_call: TRBV28
cdr3_aa: CASSPHEKLFF
cdr3_nt: TGTGCCAGCAGCCCTCATGAAAAACTGTTTTTT

j_call: TRBJ2-2
clone_size: -
d_call: TRBD2
v_call: TRBV28
cdr3_aa: CASKGTRRWGGELFF
cdr3_nt: TGTGCCAGCAAAGGGACTAGACGGTGGGGTGGGGAGCTGTTTTTT

j_call: TRBJ1-1
clone_size: -
d_call: TRBD1
v_call: TRBV19
cdr3_aa: CASSIRGPGAFF
cdr3_nt: TGTGCCAGTAGTATAAGGGGGCCCGGGGCTTTCTTT

j_call: TRBJ2-2
clone_size: -
d_call: -
v_call: TRBV30
cdr3_aa: CAWSVWQGNTGELFF
cdr3_nt: TGTGCCTGGAGTGTATGGCAGGGAAACACCGGGGAGCTGTTTTTT

j_call: TRBJ2-1
clone_size: -
d_call: TRBD1
v_call: TRBV5-1
cdr3_aa: CASSSGQGACEQFF
cdr3_nt: TGCGCCAGCAGTTCCGGACAGGGGGCTTGTGAGCAGTTCTTC